This T cell receptor (beta chain) stems from a study of cytomegalovirus exposure and HLA in healthy donors. Study results and limitations: Later analysis identified a missense DCLRE1C variant that was linked to TCR beta V- and J-gene trimming. CMV antigen specificity of a few CMV-associated chains was confirmed in vitro.

Comments on this clone: Its antigen is currently unknown.

The primer mix had 60 Vbeta and 13 Jbeta primers. The repertoire was sequenced with immunoSEQ multiplex PCR; TCRdb's copy has only in-frame clones and lacks some. Of about 120,000 clones in the sample, roughly four fifths were seen once. CDR1 is MNHEY, CDR2 SMNVEV, per germline (reference sequence). There are 13 residues in the CDR3. V was clipped by 1 base and J by 4 bases, with 7 bases between them. The rearrangement joins TRBV27 to TRBJ2-5; the D is unclear. Sequencing used PBMCs. This TCR was sampled from a woman younger than 30 in good health and CMV-seronegative. The CDR3, as DNA: TGTGCCAGCAGTTTATACATCGCAGAGACCCAGTACTTC. Translation gives CASSLYIAETQYF.